The 24 T cell receptor beta chains given below trace back to one sample, sequenced in a study of cytomegalovirus exposure and HLA in healthy donors. Both 60 Vbeta primers and 13 Jbeta primers went into the PCR. This table comes from immunoSEQ multiplex PCR, and its TCRdb copy is limited to in-frame clones, with some not included. This repertoire shows about 280,000 clones, around 90% found once; its top ten account for less than 2.5%. Sequencing was done on a sample of PBMCs. These receptors all come from a woman under 30 in good health and CMV-seronegative.

CDR3 in DNA: TGCGCCAGCAGGGACATCTTAGCCAAAAACATTCAGTACTTC. Amino acids: CASRDILAKNIQYF. The chain has TRBV5-1 and TRBJ2-4, with a tentative D call TRBD1 (5 bases). V lost 5 bases and J lost 0, with 9 bases in between. The CDR3 is 14 amino acids. Germline V gene sequence: CDR1 SGHRS, CDR2 YFSETQ.

The V and J genes are TRBV11-2 and TRBJ2-5, with a possible D match to TRBD2 (6 bases). The germline gives CDR1 SGHAT, CDR2 FQNNGV. The ends were cut back, 4 bases at V and 11 bases at J, with 17 bases in the middle. The CDR3 totals 13 residues. In DNA, the CDR3 is TGTGCCAGCAGCTACCCCGGGGGACGGGGGCAGTACTTC. Encoded protein: CASSYPGGRGQYF.

This chain uses TRBV10-3 with TRBJ2-3, with D tentatively TRBD2 (7 bases). V gave up 1 base and J gave up 0 bases, with 17 bases separating them. Looked up from germline, CDR1 is ENHRY and CDR2 is SYGVKD. The CDR3 has 18 residues. The CDR3 sequence is CAISELGGGRTSTDTQYF. The CDR3 coding sequence is TGTGCCATCAGTGAGTTAGGCGGGGGCCGGACTAGCACAGATACGCAGTATTTT.

The chain joins TRBV29-1 to TRBJ2-3; D is perhaps TRBD2 (5 bases). Germline CDR1 and CDR2: SQVTM and ANQGSEA. Trimming cost V 6 bases and J 3 bases, with 13 bases left between them. The CDR3 covers 13 residues. The CDR3 loop is CSVGGLSTDTQYF. The DNA of the CDR3 is TGCAGCGTGGGTGGACTGAGTACAGATACGCAGTATTTT.

In DNA, the CDR3 is TGTGCCTGGAGTGTAACAGGGAACTATGGCTACACCTTC. Its protein is CAWSVTGNYGYTF. The chain joins TRBV30 to TRBJ1-2; maybe TRBD1 (6 bases). The CDR3 is 13 amino acids. CDR1 and CDR2 from the germline V gene are GTSNPN and SVGIG (reference sequence). The V end lost 0 bases, the J end lost 2 bases, and 7 bases lay between the germline ends.

This clone showed up just once. The chain has TRBV9 and TRBJ2-5; D possibly corresponds to TRBD1 (6 bases). The germline V and J ends were trimmed by 5 bases and 2 bases, with 10 bases remaining between them. CDR3 length: 13 residues. In germline, CDR1 is SGDLS, CDR2 YYNGEE. CDR3 in amino acids: CASSWGLQETQYF. The CDR3 coding sequence is TGTGCCAGCAGTTGGGGGCTTCAAGAGACCCAGTACTTC.

This chain joins TRBV5-6 and TRBJ2-2; possible D gene TRBD2, 6 bases. Trimming removed 4 bases from V and 4 bases from J, with 14 bases in between. Germline V gene lookup returns CDR1 SGHDT and CDR2 YYEEEE. This CDR3 has 15 residues. This CDR3 is CASSPRLVRTGELFF. DNA of the CDR3: TGTGCCAGCAGCCCCAGACTAGTTCGCACCGGGGAGCTGTTTTTT.

The chain employs TRBV4-1 and TRBJ1-1, with no clear D. CDR1 and CDR2 from the germline V gene are MGHRA and YSYEKL. Trimming stripped 2 bases from V and 3 bases from J, with 13 bases between. The CDR3 has 15 amino acids. The CDR3: CASSQYFPRDTEAFF. In DNA form, the CDR3 reads TGCGCCAGCAGCCAATATTTTCCGCGGGACACTGAAGCTTTCTTT.

The chain carries TRBV5-6 and TRBJ1-2; TRBD1 matches 7 bases. CDR1 and CDR2 from the germline V gene are SGHDT and YYEEEE. The CDR3 runs 16 residues. The V and J ends lost 4 bases and 3 bases, in that order; junction bases with no gene match: 12. The CDR3 is CASSPSTGTAHYGYTF. CDR3 bases: TGTGCCAGCAGCCCGAGCACCGGGACAGCCCACTATGGCTACACCTTC. The full variable domain, its missing parts supplied by reference TRBV5-6 and TRBJ1-2, is DAGVTQSPTHLIKTRGQQVTLRCSPKSGHDTVSWYQQALGQGPQFIFQYYEEEERQRGNFPDRFSGHQFPNYSSELNVNALLLGDSALYLCASSPSTGTAHYGYTFGSGTRLTVV.

The chain joins TRBV2 to TRBJ1-1, with TRBD1 matching over 8 bases. After removal of 5 bases from V and 5 bases from J, the junction contained 4 bases not matched to a gene. The germline CDR1 and CDR2 sequences are SNHLY and FYNNEI. CDR3 length: 13 amino acids. CDR3 sequence: CASSSTGGTEAFF. The CDR3 nucleotides read TGTGCCAGCAGTTCTACAGGGGGTACTGAAGCTTTCTTT.

For this clone: It is likely a read error, because the conserved phenylalanine at the end of the CDR3 is missing. The chain combines TRBV29-1 with TRBJ2-7, with TRBD1 matching over 8 bases. The CDR3 length is 13 residues. Germline V gene lookup returns CDR1 SQVTM and CDR2 ANQGSEA. The ends lost 3 bases at V and 6 bases at J; junction bases unmatched: 7. CDR3 bases: TGCAGCGTTGAGGGACAGGTCCGCGCCGAGCAGTACCTC. It yields the protein CSVEGQVRAEQYL.

The J gene is TRBJ1-2, the V gene TRBV9; 7 nucleotides line up with TRBD1. The CDR3 sequence is 14 residues long. V was clipped by 3 bases and J by 3 bases; unmatched bases: 5. Germline assignment: CDR1 SGDLS and CDR2 YYNGEE. In nucleotides, the CDR3 is TGTGCCAGCAGCGCAGGGGGTGGCGACTATGGCTACACCTTC. Its translation: CASSAGGGDYGYTF.

This sequence joins TRBV30 and TRBJ2-5, with 7 bases identical to TRBD2. In germline, CDR1 is GTSNPN, CDR2 SVGIG (reference sequence). This CDR3 comprises 11 residues. V trimming: 3 bases; J trimming: 13 bases; junction bases outside the gene matches: 8. CDR3 coding DNA: TGTGCCTGGAGGCCGCACTGGGGGGGGTACTTC. Translating gives CAWRPHWGGYF.

The V and J genes are TRBV4-1 and TRBJ2-1; 7 bases are a match to TRBD2. V dropped 0 bases and J dropped 0; count of bases not matched to a gene: 14. The CDR3 totals 20 residues. CDR1 and CDR2 (germline): MGHRA, YSYEKL. CDR3 sequence (DNA): TGCGCCAGCAGCCAAGATTTGCGGCGGGGGTTCCTGAACTCCTACAATGAGCAGTTCTTC. The encoded protein is CASSQDLRRGFLNSYNEQFF.

This chain uses TRBV7-2 with TRBJ1-2; D is possibly TRBD1 (5 bases). Trimming took 11 bases from V and 9 from J, leaving 19 bases between them. The germline V gene encodes CDR1 SGHTA and CDR2 FQGNSA. The CDR3 is made up of 12 amino acids. CDR3 protein: CAGRGLMESYTF. The CDR3 DNA follows: TGTGCCGGGCGGGGGTTGATGGAGAGCTACACCTTC. Together with reference TRBV7-2 and TRBJ1-2, the CDR3 gives the full variable domain: GAGVSQSPSNKVTEKGKDVELRCDPISGHTALYWYRQSLGQGLEFLIYFQGNSAPDKSGLPSDRFSAERTGGSVSTLTIQRTQQEDSAVYLCAGRGLMESYTFGSGTRLTVV.

This sequence joins TRBV9 and TRBJ2-2; 8 bases agree with TRBD1. V shed 0 bases, J shed 1 base, and the junction held 5 bases outside the gene matches. This CDR3 region has 17 residues. Germline V CDR1 and CDR2: SGDLS, YYNGEE. CDR3 residues: CASSVARTGLNTGELFF. The CDR3 coding sequence is TGTGCCAGCAGCGTAGCGAGGACAGGGCTGAACACCGGGGAGCTGTTTTTT.

This chain connects TRBV5-1 to TRBJ1-2; D ambiguous. Trimming cost V 0 bases and J 0 bases, with 9 bases left between them. The CDR3 loop spans 15 amino acids. CDR1 SGHRS and CDR2 YFSETQ come from the germline V gene. The CDR3 DNA is TGCGCCAGCAGCTTGGCCGGGGATACTAACTATGGCTACACCTTC. Its protein is CASSLAGDTNYGYTF.

This clone occurred a few times. The chain combines TRBV6-6 with TRBJ2-5, with D perhaps TRBD2 (5 bases). Germline CDR1 MNHNY, CDR2 SVGAGI (reference sequence). The CDR3 loop spans 14 amino acids. Trimming cost V 6 bases and J 1 base, with 12 bases left between them. The chain's CDR3 is CASSLTRIQETQYF. The CDR3 region has the DNA TGTGCCAGCAGCCTCACTAGAATCCAAGAGACCCAGTACTTC.

The chain combines TRBV27 with TRBJ1-2, with TRBD1 matching over 7 bases. Trimming took 2 bases from V and 3 from J; bases not matched to a gene: 3. This CDR3 has 14 amino acids. Per germline, CDR1 MNHEY and CDR2 SMNVEV (reference sequence). As DNA, the CDR3 is TGTGCCAGCAGTTTAGAAGGGGGCCACTATGGCTACACCTTC. Translated, it gives CASSLEGGHYGYTF.

This sequence joins TRBV6-5 and TRBJ1-1, with TRBD1 matching over 9 bases. Losses at the gene ends were 2 bases for V and 5 bases for J; bases not matched to a gene: 3. The CDR3 sequence is 14 residues long. Germline-derived CDR1 and CDR2 are MNHEY and SVGAGI. The DNA for the CDR3 is TGTGCCAGCAGTTACCTGGGACAGGGAACTGAAGCTTTCTTT. Residues: CASSYLGQGTEAFF.

The chain employs TRBV30 and TRBJ2-5, with D possibly TRBD1 on 6 matching bases. Trimming stripped 3 bases from V and 1 base from J, with 12 bases between. The CDR3 is made up of 14 amino acids. Germline V gene lookup returns CDR1 GTSNPN and CDR2 SVGIG (reference sequence). In nucleotides, the CDR3 is TGTGCCTGGAGCGTCACAGGGTTCCAAGAGACCCAGTACTTC. Encoded protein: CAWSVTGFQETQYF.

The genes are TRBV5-1 and TRBJ2-7; maybe TRBD1 (6 bases). CDR1 and CDR2 (germline): SGHRS, YFSETQ. V gave up 2 bases and J gave up 1 base, with 10 bases separating them. CDR3 length: 14 amino acids. The CDR3 here is CASSFGTPSYEQYF. In DNA form, the CDR3 reads TGCGCCAGCAGCTTCGGGACACCTTCCTACGAGCAGTACTTC.

The rearrangement uses TRBV9 and TRBJ2-1; possibly TRBD2 for D (7 bases). CDR3 length equals 15 residues. The V end lost 3 bases, the J end lost 1 base, and 11 bases lay between the germline ends. The germline V gene has CDR1 SGDLS and CDR2 YYNGEE. The CDR3 spells CASSEGGGSYNEQFF. As DNA, the CDR3 is TGTGCCAGCAGCGAGGGGGGGGGTTCCTACAATGAGCAGTTCTTC.

The chain recombines TRBV2 with TRBJ2-5; possibly TRBD2 for D (6 bases). The J call may be incorrect, as the DNA end agrees better with TRBJ2-7. This CDR3 spans 14 amino acids. In germline, CDR1 is SNHLY, CDR2 FYNNEI. The DNA for the CDR3 is TGTGCCAGCGGGGGGTCAGGAGGGATCCACGAGCAGTACTTC. Its protein is CASGGSGGIHEQYF.